This T cell receptor beta chain was sequenced for a study of OX40 agonist ivuxolimab in advanced cancers. Germline V CDR1 and CDR2: MDHEN, SYDVKM. The CDR3 consists of 15 residues. Trimming left V 4 bases short and J 0 bases short, with 11 bases between. Clones were sequenced by immunoSEQ multiplex PCR, and TCRdb holds only the in-frame ones, with some missing. Among approximately 80,000 clones listed, 89% were seen once. Material: CD4+ or CD8+ T cells sorted from blood, obtained in a trial of the OX40 agonist ivuxolimab. The chain has TRBV28 and TRBJ2-3; no firm D call. The receptor was isolated from an adult with an advanced solid tumor such as melanoma, head and neck, liver or kidney cancer. The CDR3 spells CASSSHGGSTDTQYF. The CDR3 DNA reads as TGTGCCAGCAGTTCCCATGGCGGAAGCACAGATACGCAGTATTTT. Full variable domain (outside the CDR3, taken from reference TRBV28 and TRBJ2-3): DVKVTQSSRYLVKRTGEKVFLECVQDMDHENMFWYRQDPGLGLRLIYFSYDVKMKEKGDIPEGYSVSREKKERFSLILESASTNQTSMYLCASSSHGGSTDTQYFGPGTRLTVL.